A single sample gave rise to the 31 T cell receptor beta chains below, sequenced in a study of early stage breast cancer tumors. Generated by immunoSEQ multiplex PCR, the TCRdb table keeps only in-frame clones and is missing some. The repertoire holds some 72,000 clones, under 85% seen once, with roughly 3.5% in the top ten. The material sequenced was blood. These receptors were obtained from a person aged 55-75 years with breast cancer.

CDR3: CASSLRLPGGEKLFF. As DNA, the CDR3 is TGTGCCAGCAGCCTACGACTTCCTGGGGGGGAAAAACTGTTTTTT. V is TRBV7-9 and J is TRBJ1-4, with D possibly TRBD1 on 5 matching bases. With 5 bases removed from V and 8 bases from J, the gap between germline ends came to 18 bases. From germline, CDR1 is SEHNR and CDR2 FQNEAQ (reference sequence). This CDR3 has 15 residues.

The chain is built from TRBV27 and TRBJ1-5, with D possibly being TRBD1 (5 bases). Germline CDR1 is MNHEY and CDR2 is SMNVEV (reference sequence). The CDR3 spans 15 residues. V was pared by 3 bases and J by 7 bases, with 16 bases between. CDR3 nucleotide sequence: TGTGCCAGCAGTTTGTCGTCCAGGGCGGAGCAGCCCCAGCATTTT. Protein: CASSLSSRAEQPQHF.

The chain carries TRBV9 and TRBJ2-5; a weak D match, TRBD2 (6 bases). CDR1 and CDR2 from the germline V gene are SGDLS and YYNGEE. Deletions cut 1 base from V and 2 bases from J, with 9 bases between. This CDR3 is built from 14 residues. For the CDR3, the DNA is TGTGCCAGCAGCGTATTCGGACTACAAGAGACCCAGTACTTC. As protein: CASSVFGLQETQYF.

The chain combines TRBV5-4 with TRBJ2-1; D is ambiguous. V shed 2 bases and J shed 4 bases, with 19 bases lying between them. This CDR3 spans 17 amino acids. CDR1 and CDR2 from the germline V gene are SGHNT and YYREEE (reference sequence). CDR3 DNA sequence: TGTGCCAGCAGCTTCGACCCCGGGCCCAGAGGATACAATGAGCAGTTCTTC. Amino acids: CASSFDPGPRGYNEQFF.

This clone has just one count. V and J are TRBV27 and TRBJ1-6; D is ambiguous. In germline, CDR1 is MNHEY, CDR2 SMNVEV (reference sequence). V lost 6 bases, J lost 10 bases, and 19 bases lay in between. The length of the CDR3 is 15 residues. The CDR3 DNA reads TGTGCCAGCAGCACAGTGGGCACTTTAATCTCACCCCTCCACTTT. It yields the protein CASSTVGTLISPLHF.

This chain uses TRBV6-5 with TRBJ1-4; TRBD1 is a possible D gene (5 bases). The CDR3 totals 15 residues. V shed 6 bases and J shed 6 bases, with 17 bases lying between them. CDR1 and CDR2 (germline): MNHEY, SVGAGI. The CDR3, as DNA: TGTGCCAGCAGGTGGGGACCTCCTAGGGATGAAAAACTGTTTTTT. This encodes CASRWGPPRDEKLFF.

The chain uses TRBV5-1 and TRBJ1-4, with D tentatively TRBD1 (6 bases). Germline CDR1 is SGHRS and CDR2 is YFSETQ. The V end was cut by 2 bases, the J end by 3 bases, with 14 bases between. The CDR3 consists of 16 residues. The CDR3 region is CASSFNRNRANEKLFF. For the CDR3, the DNA is TGCGCCAGCAGCTTTAATAGGAACAGGGCTAATGAAAAACTGTTTTTT.

In this sample, this clone turned up a few times. The chain joins TRBV28 to TRBJ2-7; D gene unclear. The CDR3 spans 12 residues. V shed 6 bases and J shed 4 bases, with 10 bases lying between them. From germline, CDR1 is MDHEN and CDR2 SYDVKM. The CDR3 spells CASSPIAYEQYF. CDR3 DNA: TGTGCCAGCAGCCCAATTGCTTACGAGCAGTACTTC.

In this sample, this clone turned up a few times. The chain has TRBV7-2 and TRBJ1-5; D gene ambiguous. The CDR3 length is 17 residues. The germline V and J ends were trimmed by 3 bases and 2 bases, with 17 bases remaining between them. Looked up from germline, CDR1 is SGHTA and CDR2 is FQGNSA. The CDR3 region has the DNA TGTGCCAGCAGCTTCGTCGGACTGAATTACGGCAATCAGCCCCAGCATTTT. This translates into CASSFVGLNYGNQPQHF.

V and J are TRBV11-3 and TRBJ2-7, with D perhaps assigned TRBD1 or TRBD2 (5 bases each). The CDR3 loop spans 14 amino acids. Germline V lookup: CDR1 SGHNT, CDR2 YENEEA. V lost 4 bases and J 2 bases, leaving 12 bases between the germline ends. The CDR3 is CASSSPGRPYEQYF. The CDR3 DNA is TGTGCCAGCAGCTCCCCGGGACGACCCTACGAGCAGTACTTC. Full variable domain (rest looked up from reference TRBV11-3 and TRBJ2-7): EAGVVQSPRYKIIEKKQPVAFWCNPISGHNTLYWYLQNLGQGPELLIRYENEEAVDDSQLPKDRFSAERLKGVDSTLKIQPAELGDSAVYLCASSSPGRPYEQYFGPGTRLTVT.

The rearrangement joins TRBV18 to TRBJ2-7; possible D gene TRBD2, 6 bases. Germline CDR1 is KGHSH and CDR2 is LQKENI. The CDR3 loop spans 15 amino acids. With 3 bases removed from V and 2 bases from J, the gap between germline ends came to 14 bases. CDR3: CASSPRDSNTYEQYF. CDR3 nucleotides: TGTGCCAGCTCACCCCGGGACTCTAATACCTACGAGCAGTACTTC.

Concerning this clone: Additional DNA sequences in this sample encode the identical CDR3. The rearrangement uses TRBV20-1 and TRBJ2-5, with no clear D. Trimming pared 3 bases from V and 1 base from J, leaving 0 bases between. The CDR3 is 10 residues long. Germline CDR1 and CDR2: DFQATT and SNEGSKA (reference sequence). The CDR3 DNA reads as TGCAGTGCTAGCCAAGAGACCCAGTACTTC. Translation: CSASQETQYF.

The chain combines TRBV6-5 with TRBJ1-5, with 10 bases fitting TRBD1. The CDR3 consists of 14 residues. V was clipped by 6 bases and J by 6 bases; unmatched bases: 5. Germline lookup yields CDR1 MNHEY and CDR2 SVGAGI. The CDR3 loop is CASRAGTGVQPQHF. The DNA for the CDR3 is TGTGCCAGCAGGGCCGGGACAGGGGTTCAGCCCCAGCATTTT.

The chain recombines TRBV5-4 with TRBJ1-5; the D is unclear. The V gene lost 4 bases and the J gene lost 4 bases, with 9 bases spanning the gap. The germline gives CDR1 SGHNT, CDR2 YYREEE (reference sequence). This CDR3 comprises 13 residues. The CDR3 is CASSQERNQPQHF. CDR3 nucleotide sequence: TGTGCCAGCAGCCAAGAGAGGAATCAGCCCCAGCATTTT.

This clone was seen once. The chain recombines TRBV10-1 with TRBJ2-2; D is uncertain. This CDR3 is 15 amino acids long. V was clipped by 6 bases and J by 0 bases, with 11 bases between them. Germline loops: CDR1 WNHNN, CDR2 SYGVQD (reference sequence). CDR3 nucleotide sequence: TGCGCCAGCAGCCGCTCCCGCCCGAACACCGGGGAGCTGTTTTTT. The encoded protein is CASSRSRPNTGELFF.

The J gene is TRBJ2-7, the V gene TRBV27; 11 positions agree with TRBD1. The CDR3 has 16 amino acids. V was pared by 9 bases and J by 5 bases, with 15 bases of the junction left unmatched. Germline loops: CDR1 MNHEY, CDR2 SMNVEV (reference sequence). The chain's CDR3 is CASWAAGTGGFDEQYF. The CDR3 DNA follows: TGTGCCAGTTGGGCTGCCGGGACAGGGGGTTTCGACGAGCAGTACTTC.

This chain links TRBV2 with TRBJ2-3, with D perhaps TRBD1 or TRBD2 (5 bases each). Germline CDR1 is SNHLY and CDR2 is FYNNEI. This CDR3 spans 13 amino acids. Trimming left V 10 bases short and J 2 bases short, with 13 bases between. The CDR3 DNA sequence: TGTGCCACCCAGGGAGAGGTCACAGATACGCAGTATTTT. Translated, it gives CATQGEVTDTQYF.

This clone was recorded a few times. V is TRBV30 and J is TRBJ1-5, with a weak D call TRBD1 (6 bases). The CDR3 covers 16 residues. Germline values: CDR1 GTSNPN, CDR2 SVGIG (reference sequence). Trimming removed 3 bases from V and 2 bases from J, with 17 bases in between. The CDR3 spells CAWSERGAWGNQPQHF. DNA for the CDR3: TGTGCCTGGAGCGAAAGGGGGGCCTGGGGCAATCAGCCCCAGCATTTT.

The table lists this clone with a count of one. The chain carries TRBV5-4 and TRBJ2-1, with D perhaps being TRBD1 or TRBD2 (5 bases each). Trimming took off 4 bases at V and 0 bases at J, with 11 bases between the two ends. The germline gives CDR1 SGHNT, CDR2 YYREEE (reference sequence). CDR3 length: 15 residues. The CDR3 sequence is CASSPGPISYNEQFF. CDR3 nucleotides: TGTGCCAGCAGCCCGGGACCGATCTCCTACAATGAGCAGTTCTTC. Using reference TRBV5-4 and TRBJ2-1 for the parts outside the CDR3, the full variable domain is ETGVTQSPTHLIKTRGQQVTLRCSSQSGHNTVSWYQQALGQGPQFIFQYYREEENGRGNFPPRFSGLQFPNYSSELNVNALELDDSALYLCASSPGPISYNEQFFGPGTRLTVL.

V and J are TRBV6-1 and TRBJ1-2; 7 bases match TRBD1. V trimming: 2 bases; J trimming: 5 bases; junction bases outside the gene matches: 8. The CDR3 consists of 15 residues. CDR1 and CDR2 from the germline V gene are MNHNS and SASEGT. DNA for the CDR3: TGTGCCAGCAGTGAATTGATAGGGGGCGGTTATGGCTACACCTTC. Protein: CASSELIGGGYGYTF.

The rearrangement uses TRBV7-9 and TRBJ2-3; no clear D gene. The CDR3 is 14 amino acids. Germline values: CDR1 SEHNR, CDR2 FQNEAQ (reference sequence). Trimming cost V 7 bases and J 0 bases, with 11 bases left between them. The CDR3: CASNLGVSTDTQYF. The CDR3 nucleotides are TGTGCCAGCAACCTAGGCGTGAGCACAGATACGCAGTATTTT.

The genes are TRBV28 and TRBJ2-4; D is uncertain. Trimming left V 6 bases short and J 4 bases short, with 13 bases between. From germline, CDR1 is MDHEN and CDR2 SYDVKM. The CDR3 is 14 amino acids. The DNA of the CDR3 is TGTGCCAGCAGCCCCACATGGAAGAAAAACATTCAGTACTTC. This encodes CASSPTWKKNIQYF.

The rearrangement joins TRBV19 to TRBJ2-7, with D tentatively TRBD1 or TRBD2 (5 bases each). Trimming removed 5 bases from V and 5 bases from J, with 13 bases in between. CDR3 length: 13 residues. Germline V gene data show CDR1 as LNHDA and CDR2 as SQIVND (reference sequence). This chain's CDR3 is CASSPTLGDEQYF. Written as DNA, the CDR3 is TGTGCCAGTAGTCCCACCCTGGGGGACGAGCAGTACTTC.

J is TRBJ2-7 and V is TRBV27; D not resolved. Per the germline V gene, CDR1 is MNHEY and CDR2 is SMNVEV (reference sequence). Trimming cost V 1 base and J 4 bases, with 11 bases left between them. The CDR3 extends over 14 amino acids. CDR3 sequence: CASSLYPSVYEQYF. For the CDR3, the DNA is TGTGCCAGCAGTTTATACCCCTCTGTGTACGAGCAGTACTTC.

This sequence joins TRBV28 and TRBJ1-1; no clear D. Germline V lookup: CDR1 MDHEN, CDR2 SYDVKM. The CDR3 contains 13 residues. The V end lost 6 bases, the J end lost 5 bases, and 13 bases lay between the germline ends. CDR3 bases: TGTGCCAGCAGCCAAGCGGTGGGGACTGAAGCTTTCTTT. Amino acids: CASSQAVGTEAFF.

V and J are TRBV18 and TRBJ1-4; D gene ambiguous. This CDR3 has 15 residues. Germline CDR1 and CDR2: KGHSH and LQKENI. Trimming took 0 bases from V and 2 from J, leaving 7 bases between them. The CDR3 bases are TGTGCCAGCTCACCACCGACGCGGACTAATGAAAAACTGTTTTTT. This encodes CASSPPTRTNEKLFF.

The chain employs TRBV27 and TRBJ2-1; 7 bases match TRBD2. In germline, CDR1 is MNHEY, CDR2 SMNVEV (reference sequence). The V gene end was trimmed by 5 bases and the J gene end by 0 bases; junction bases not matched to a gene: 7. The CDR3 is 16 residues long. CDR3 protein: CASSHALAISYNEQFF. As DNA, the CDR3 is TGTGCCAGCAGTCACGCACTAGCGATCTCCTACAATGAGCAGTTCTTC.

The chain combines TRBV10-3 with TRBJ1-1; no definite D call. V shed 5 bases and J shed 0 bases, with 7 bases lying between them. The CDR3 is 13 residues long. Germline CDR1 reads ENHRY; CDR2 reads SYGVKD. The CDR3 protein is CAISQTLNTEAFF. The CDR3 bases are TGTGCCATCAGTCAGACCTTGAACACTGAAGCTTTCTTT.

The rearrangement joins TRBV4-2 to TRBJ1-5; possibly TRBD1 for D (5 bases). The CDR3 sequence is 15 residues long. CDR1 is LGHNA, CDR2 YNFKEQ, per germline. The V end lost 0 bases, the J end lost 4 bases, and 10 bases lay between the germline ends. The CDR3 sequence is CASSQDLQGNQPQHF. The CDR3 nucleotides read TGTGCCAGCAGCCAAGATCTTCAGGGTAATCAGCCCCAGCATTTT.

The V and J genes are TRBV11-3 and TRBJ2-2; tentative D call: TRBD2 (5 bases). The germline gives CDR1 SGHNT, CDR2 YENEEA. Trimming stripped 5 bases from V and 0 bases from J, with 10 bases between. This CDR3 is 15 amino acids long. The CDR3: CASSRGPANTGELFF. The CDR3, as DNA: TGTGCCAGCAGCCGAGGGCCGGCGAACACCGGGGAGCTGTTTTTT.

V and J are TRBV5-1 and TRBJ1-1; D remains ambiguous. Germline CDR1 SGHRS, CDR2 YFSETQ. The CDR3 is 12 amino acids. V was cut by 0 bases and J by 7 bases, with 7 bases left in between. The CDR3 nucleotides read TGCGCCAGCAGCTTGGGGCAAAGTGAAGCTTTCTTT. It codes for CASSLGQSEAFF. The full variable domain, rest sourced from reference TRBV5-1 and TRBJ1-1, is KAGVTQTPRYLIKTRGQQVTLSCSPISGHRSVSWYQQTPGQGLQFLFEYFSETQRNKGNFPGRFSGRQFSNSRSEMNVSTLELGDSALYLCASSLGQSEAFFGQGTRLTVV.